This T cell receptor beta chain was sequenced during a study of shared clonotypes between healthy human individuals. Some clones are missing from TCRdb's copy, which holds only in-frame ones; the method was immunoSEQ multiplex PCR. The sample includes fewer than 1 million clones, 95% to 97% of them seen just once. Germline CDR1 reads MNHNY; CDR2 reads SVGAGI (reference sequence). The CDR3 runs to 15 residues. V was cut by 6 bases and J by 1 base, with 13 bases left in between. It was CD45RO-negative cells, positively selected for CCR7, that made up naive CD8 cells, with terminally differentiated effector memory CD45RA+ cells excluded.

The origin of this receptor is a man aged 25-45 years in good health. Material for sequencing was naive CD8+ T cells sorted from blood. This chain uses TRBV6-6 with TRBJ2-1; TRBD2 might be the D (6 bases). CDR3 DNA sequence: TGTGCCAGCAGCCTCGGGAGTCTTTCCTACAATGAGCAGTTCTTC. It translates to CASSLGSLSYNEQFF.